These T cell receptor beta chains were read from a single sample in a study of blood T cell repertoires in COVID-19. Sequenced by immunoSEQ multiplex PCR; TCRdb stores in-frame clones only, minus some. The sample lists over 250,000 clones; 60% to 75% were seen once. Material for sequencing was peripheral blood. The receptors come from a woman older than 75 with acute or convalescent COVID-19. Both conserved end residues are part of each CDR3. D genes are given only for firm matches. Rows give clone size only sometimes, using once, few, many, or a class for an expanded clone.

abundance	v_gene	j_gene	d_gene	CDR3aa	CDR3nt
.	TRBV19	TRBJ1-1	.	CASSPRWGPEAFF	TGTGCCAGTAGTCCGAGATGGGGCCCTGAGGCTTTCTTT
once	TRBV4-1	TRBJ2-2	TRBD2	CASSLFGAGVPTGELFF	TGCGCCAGCAGCCTCTTTGGGGCGGGGGTTCCCACCGGGGAGCTGTTTTTT
few	TRBV6-1	TRBJ1-5	TRBD1	CASSGPGQGVIFNQPQHF	TGTGCCAGCAGTGGCCCGGGACAGGGGGTGATATTCAATCAGCCCCAGCATTTT
.	TRBV3-1/TRBV3-2	TRBJ2-7	.	CASSQGYSYEQYF	TGTGCCAGCAGCCAAGGGTATAGCTACGAGCAGTACTTC
.	TRBV6-5	TRBJ1-2	.	CASTMKTGDYGYTF	TGTGCCAGCACTATGAAGACAGGCGACTATGGCTACACCTTC
.	TRBV5-1	TRBJ2-7	TRBD1	CASSLVWDRVKGEQYF	TGCGCCAGCAGCTTGGTTTGGGACAGGGTAAAAGGCGAGCAGTACTTC
.	TRBV19	TRBJ1-6	TRBD1	CASRTTGTVYNSPLHF	TGTGCCAGTAGGACCACCGGGACAGTCTATAATTCACCCCTCCACTTT
.	TRBV6-1	TRBJ2-7	TRBD1	CASSDPGQGRKQYF	TGTGCCAGCAGTGATCCGGGACAGGGTCGTAAGCAGTACTTC
.	TRBV5-1	TRBJ2-1	TRBD2	CASSLVAGGPFNEQFF	TGCGCCAGCAGCTTGGTAGCGGGAGGGCCGTTCAATGAGCAGTTCTTC
.	TRBV19	TRBJ1-5	.	CASSIEETQHF	TGTGCCAGTAGTATAGAGGAGACCCAGCATTTT
.	TRBV7-2	TRBJ2-5	.	CASSRPGVRWETQYF	TGTGCCAGCAGCCGCCCAGGGGTCCGGTGGGAGACCCAGTACTTC
.	TRBV21-1	TRBJ1-5	.	CASSNGTGGQPQHF	TGTGCCAGCAGCAATGGGACAGGGGGTCAGCCCCAGCATTTT
few	TRBV5-4	TRBJ2-5	.	CASSAGTDTRGTQYF	TGTGCCAGCAGCGCCGGGACGGACACCAGGGGGACCCAGTACTTC
.	TRBV7-6	TRBJ1-1	.	CASSPDSRRNTEAFF	TGTGCCAGCAGCCCGGACAGTCGGAGGAACACTGAAGCTTTCTTT
.	TRBV29-1	TRBJ2-5	.	CSVGGVTQETQYF	TGCAGCGTTGGCGGGGTGACCCAAGAGACCCAGTACTTC
once	TRBV4-1	TRBJ1-2	TRBD1	CASSQDPTGNGYTF	TGCGCCAGCAGCCAAGATCCGACAGGGAACGGCTACACCTTC
.	TRBV27	TRBJ2-2	.	CASSSHGGNTGELFF	TGTGCCAGCAGTTCCCACGGGGGGAACACCGGGGAGCTGTTTTTT
.	TRBV6-5	TRBJ1-2	.	CASSYGANYGYTF	TGTGCCAGCAGTTATGGAGCTAACTATGGCTACACCTTC
.	TRBV7-9	TRBJ1-6	.	CASSERLDSPLHF	TGTGCCAGCAGCGAAAGACTAGATTCACCCCTCCACTTT
.	TRBV10-3	TRBJ2-5	.	CAISEGLLQETQYF	TGTGCCATCAGCGAGGGACTCCTCCAAGAGACCCAGTACTTC
once	TRBV25-1	TRBJ1-6	.	CASSGAGSSYNSPLHF	TGTGCCAGCAGTGGGGCCGGGAGCTCCTATAATTCACCCCTCCACTTT